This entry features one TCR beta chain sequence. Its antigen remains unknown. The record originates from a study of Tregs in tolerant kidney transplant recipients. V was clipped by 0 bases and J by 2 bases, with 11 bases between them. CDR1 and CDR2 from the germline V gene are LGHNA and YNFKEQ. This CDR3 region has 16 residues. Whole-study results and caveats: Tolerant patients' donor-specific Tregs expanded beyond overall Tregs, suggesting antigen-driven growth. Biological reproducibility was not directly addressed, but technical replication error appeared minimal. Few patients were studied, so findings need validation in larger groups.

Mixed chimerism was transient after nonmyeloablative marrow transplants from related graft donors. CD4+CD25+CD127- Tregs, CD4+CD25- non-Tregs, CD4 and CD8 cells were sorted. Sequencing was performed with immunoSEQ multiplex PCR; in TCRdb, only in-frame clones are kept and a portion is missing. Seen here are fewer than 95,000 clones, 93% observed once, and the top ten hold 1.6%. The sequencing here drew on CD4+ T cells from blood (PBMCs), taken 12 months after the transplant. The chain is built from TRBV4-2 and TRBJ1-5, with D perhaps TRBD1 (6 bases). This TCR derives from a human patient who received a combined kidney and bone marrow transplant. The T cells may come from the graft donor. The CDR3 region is CASSQEGHLRNQPQHF. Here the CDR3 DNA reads TGTGCCAGCAGCCAAGAGGGACACCTTCGCAATCAGCCCCAGCATTTT.